Listed below are T cell receptor beta chains from one sample, sequenced in a study of blood T cell repertoires in COVID-19. Some clones are missing from TCRdb's copy, which holds only in-frame ones; the method was immunoSEQ multiplex PCR. The sample consists of 350,000 to 400,000 clones, 91% of them appearing once. Source material: PBMCs or T cells enriched from blood (not recorded which). The source of these receptors is a middle-aged woman who had been exposed to COVID-19. The CDR3 runs from the conserved cysteine through the conserved F or W. D genes are given only for firm matches. Rows may omit the clone size; those that give it use once, few, many or a size class.

V gene	D gene	J gene	clone size	CDR3 length	CDR3 protein	CDR3 DNA
TRBV7-2	.	TRBJ1-3	.	17	CASSLALDTTSGNTIYF	TGTGCCAGCAGCTTAGCTTTGGACACCACCTCTGGAAACACCATATATTTT
TRBV10-1	TRBD2	TRBJ2-2	.	17	CASSDLRAREGAGELFF	TGCGCCAGCAGTGATCTGCGGGCGCGGGAGGGCGCCGGGGAGCTGTTTTTT
TRBV27	.	TRBJ1-6	.	20	CASSLVFPQGSLQNNSPLHF	TGTGCCAGCAGCCTTGTCTTCCCACAGGGATCCCTCCAGAATAATTCACCCCTCCACTTT
TRBV2	.	TRBJ1-3	.	15	CASSEVAGVRNTIYF	TGTGCCAGCAGTGAGGTAGCAGGGGTTAGAAACACCATATATTTT
TRBV7-2	TRBD1	TRBJ1-2	.	15	CASSLDGTGYYGYTF	TGTGCCAGCAGCTTAGATGGGACAGGGTACTATGGCTACACCTTC
TRBV19	TRBD1	TRBJ1-2	.	13	CASSRTGFGGYTF	TGTGCCAGTAGCAGGACAGGGTTTGGCGGCTACACCTTC
TRBV6-5	.	TRBJ1-1	.	13	CASSTGRFTEAFF	TGTGCCAGCAGCACAGGGAGATTCACTGAAGCTTTCTTT
TRBV7-9	.	TRBJ1-2	.	15	CASSLPSGVFYGYTF	TGTGCCAGCAGCTTACCCTCCGGAGTCTTCTATGGCTACACCTTC
TRBV7-3	TRBD1	TRBJ2-7	.	13	CASSPDRGYEQYF	TGTGCCAGCAGCCCGGACAGGGGATACGAGCAGTACTTC
TRBV19	.	TRBJ1-3	.	15	CASSMVRDSGNTIYF	TGTGCCAGTAGTATGGTCAGGGACTCTGGAAACACCATATATTTT
TRBV4-3	.	TRBJ1-2	.	14	CASSQEQGSYGYTF	TGCGCCAGCAGCCAAGAGCAGGGGAGCTATGGCTACACCTTC
TRBV28	TRBD1	TRBJ2-7	.	15	CASSSGTGPRYEQYF	TGTGCCAGCAGTTCCGGGACAGGGCCCCGATACGAGCAGTACTTC
TRBV15	.	TRBJ1-5	.	16	CATSRSYTDSNQPQHF	TGTGCCACCAGCAGATCATACACAGACAGCAATCAGCCCCAGCATTTT
TRBV29-1	TRBD1	TRBJ2-1	.	16	CSVHSQGVASYNEQFF	TGCAGCGTTCATTCACAGGGGGTAGCATCCTACAATGAGCAGTTCTTC
TRBV5-5	.	TRBJ1-2	.	16	CASSLQTTQANYGYTF	TGTGCCAGCAGTTTACAAACCACTCAGGCGAACTATGGCTACACCTTC
TRBV19	TRBD1	TRBJ1-5	.	14	CASTRTGIGQPQHF	TGTGCCAGTACCCGGACAGGGATAGGACAGCCCCAGCATTTT
TRBV18	TRBD1	TRBJ2-7	.	15	CASSPRWGQVTEQYF	TGTGCCAGCTCACCTCGGTGGGGACAGGTAACCGAGCAGTACTTC
TRBV5-1	TRBD1	TRBJ1-3	.	16	CASSTGTGGMGNTIYF	TGCGCCAGCAGCACCGGGACAGGGGGCATGGGAAACACCATATATTTT
TRBV5-1	TRBD1	TRBJ1-1	.	14	CASSRTGTSTEAFF	TGCGCCAGCAGCCGGACAGGGACGAGCACTGAAGCTTTCTTT
TRBV27	TRBD2	TRBJ2-5	.	16	CASRKLAGGIQETQYF	TGTGCCAGCAGAAAACTAGCGGGAGGAATACAAGAGACCCAGTACTTC
TRBV6-5	TRBD1	TRBJ1-5	.	14	CASKSDRGNQPQHF	TGTGCCAGCAAATCGGACAGGGGGAACCAGCCCCAGCATTTT
TRBV24-1	TRBD1	TRBJ1-6	.	16	CATSDPPRTGGSPLHF	TGTGCCACCAGTGATCCACCCCGGACAGGGGGATCACCCCTCCACTTT
TRBV5-1	TRBD2	TRBJ2-5	.	17	CASSPGTSGLQQETQYF	TGCGCCAGCAGCCCTGGGACTAGCGGTTTACAACAAGAGACCCAGTACTTC
TRBV10-2	TRBD1	TRBJ2-7	.	14	CASGGGTGAYEQYF	TGCGCCAGCGGGGGGGGGACAGGGGCCTACGAGCAGTACTTC
TRBV29-1	TRBD1	TRBJ1-2	.	10	CSATGEWLLF	TGCAGCGCGACAGGGGAATGGCTGCTATTC
TRBV7-6	.	TRBJ2-7	.	16	CASSWAVGQGQYEQYF	TGTGCCAGCAGCTGGGCGGTTGGGCAGGGACAATACGAGCAGTACTTC
TRBV7-9	TRBD1	TRBJ1-1	.	13	CASMDRANTEAFF	TGTGCCAGCATGGACAGGGCGAACACTGAAGCTTTCTTT
TRBV3-1/TRBV3-2	TRBD2	TRBJ2-1	.	16	CASSQVLAGGNNEQFF	TGTGCCAGCAGCCAAGTTCTCGCGGGGGGCAACAATGAGCAGTTCTTC
TRBV12-5	TRBD1	TRBJ1-5	.	15	CASGLDRGLDQPQHF	TGTGCTAGTGGTTTGGACAGGGGGCTAGATCAGCCCCAGCATTTT
TRBV7-9	.	TRBJ1-2	.	14	CASSSFSDRNGYTF	TGTGCCAGCAGCTCCTTTTCGGACAGAAATGGCTACACCTTC
TRBV11-3	TRBD1	TRBJ1-3	.	18	CASSSGGSSGTDGNTIYF	TGTGCCAGCAGCTCGGGGGGGTCGTCGGGGACAGACGGAAACACCATATATTTT
TRBV9	.	TRBJ2-7	.	13	CASSVGTPYEQYF	TGTGCCAGCAGCGTCGGGACACCCTACGAGCAGTACTTC
TRBV18	TRBD1	TRBJ1-1	.	15	CASSRGQGRNTEAFF	TGTGCCAGCTCACGAGGACAGGGGAGGAACACTGAAGCTTTCTTT
TRBV24-1	.	TRBJ2-7	.	15	CATSDAGLNSYEQYF	TGTGCCACCAGTGATGCCGGACTGAACTCCTACGAGCAGTACTTC
TRBV7-9	TRBD2	TRBJ2-7	.	13	CASSLGLAREQYF	TGTGCCAGCAGCTTAGGACTAGCACGGGAGCAGTACTTC
TRBV30	.	TRBJ1-6	few	14	CAWSMGGFNSPLHF	TGTGCCTGGAGTATGGGGGGTTTCAACTCACCCCTCCACTTT
TRBV5-8	.	TRBJ1-6	.	16	CASSFTRRGSESPLHF	TGTGCCAGCAGCTTCACGCGGAGGGGCTCGGAATCACCCCTCCACTTT